These T cell receptor beta chains were read from a single sample in a study of persistence of HIV-infected CD4 T cells. Their specific antigens are unknown. Some clones are missing from TCRdb's copy, which holds only in-frame ones; the method was immunoSEQ multiplex PCR. Seen here are around 45,000 clones, just over 90% observed once, and the top ten hold about 1.7%. This specimen consisted of CD4+ T cells sorted from PBMCs after 18-hour stimulation, obtained from a patient who received antiretroviral therapy. These receptors all come from an adult man with HIV who was CMV-seropositive. Both conserved end residues are part of each CDR3. D genes are given only for firm matches. Not all rows give a size; the values are once, few, many and, for expanded clones, a class.

CASSLGDSNNEKLFF,TRBV7-9,NA,TRBD1,TRBJ1-4
CASSLAAGGPGTGELFF,TRBV7-2,few,TRBD2,TRBJ2-2
CASSGGHPGGYTF,TRBV5-1,NA,NA,TRBJ1-2
CASSLEFDYGYTF,TRBV5-1,NA,NA,TRBJ1-2
CASSEALLYEQYF,TRBV6-1,NA,NA,TRBJ2-7
CASSLEQSNYGYTF,TRBV7-2,NA,NA,TRBJ1-2
CASSTPGLAGGQDTGELFF,TRBV7-6,NA,TRBD2,TRBJ2-2
CASNRDRDNSPLHF,TRBV2,NA,TRBD1,TRBJ1-6
CASSLDNAYEQYF,TRBV12-3/TRBV12-4,NA,NA,TRBJ2-7
CAWSRTTGGRAEAFF,TRBV30,NA,TRBD1,TRBJ1-1
CASSLGQGFSGGASSYEQYF,TRBV5-1,NA,TRBD2,TRBJ2-7
CASGSSYNSPLHF,TRBV3-1/TRBV3-2,NA,NA,TRBJ1-6
CASRYSGGASDTQYF,TRBV19,NA,TRBD2,TRBJ2-3
CASSQGRGFDKEAFF,TRBV4-2,NA,NA,TRBJ1-1
CASSLTGYTEAFF,TRBV5-1,NA,NA,TRBJ1-1
CASGPIAGGKYNEQFF,TRBV19,NA,TRBD2,TRBJ2-1
CASSSGQGVRIYGYTF,TRBV5-1,NA,TRBD1,TRBJ1-2
CASSSPTSRTGELFF,TRBV7-9,NA,NA,TRBJ2-2
CASKAGGTDTQYF,TRBV6-5,NA,TRBD2,TRBJ2-3
CAVGQARDTQYF,TRBV10-3,NA,NA,TRBJ2-3
CASSPLQGLNTGELFF,TRBV14,once,NA,TRBJ2-2
CASSSGGAANEKLFF,TRBV28,NA,TRBD1,TRBJ1-4
CASSQGVAGEGDEQFF,TRBV4-2,NA,TRBD2,TRBJ2-1
CASSFKAGQGAGNEQFF,TRBV7-3,NA,TRBD1,TRBJ2-1
CASSRSGQTPYEQYF,TRBV27,NA,NA,TRBJ2-7
CASSPERDPQYF,TRBV12-3/TRBV12-4,NA,NA,TRBJ2-3
CASSQSGTGGNTDTQYF,TRBV4-2,NA,TRBD1,TRBJ2-3
CASSRTASLNTGELFF,TRBV28,NA,NA,TRBJ2-2
CATSDRGGNYNEQFF,TRBV24-1,NA,TRBD2,TRBJ2-1
CATSSYSGEQFF,TRBV15,NA,NA,TRBJ2-1
CASSLTTGNNSPLHF,TRBV5-5,NA,TRBD1,TRBJ1-6
CASSLDLGYNEQFF,TRBV5-5,NA,NA,TRBJ2-1
CASRGTGPNIQYF,TRBV6-5,once,TRBD1,TRBJ2-4
CASSQDISHSNEQFF,TRBV3-1/TRBV3-2,once,NA,TRBJ2-1
CASSDGLAGPGTQYF,TRBV6-1,NA,TRBD2,TRBJ2-3
CAIRTVGYRYEQYF,TRBV10-3,NA,NA,TRBJ2-7
CASSPRDRGSSGANVLTF,TRBV14,NA,TRBD1,TRBJ2-6
CATSPGQDTQYF,TRBV15,NA,NA,TRBJ2-3
CASKTSGGAGELFF,TRBV2,NA,TRBD2,TRBJ2-2
CASTPWGDDREKLFF,TRBV28,NA,NA,TRBJ1-4
CASSSGGTAGNYGYTF,TRBV25-1,NA,NA,TRBJ1-2
CASSHPRWGHGGSGANVLTF,TRBV4-1,NA,NA,TRBJ2-6
CASRLAGGHEQYF,TRBV5-5,NA,TRBD2,TRBJ2-7
CASSLTRGEPQHF,TRBV7-3,NA,NA,TRBJ1-5
CASSQGVRVDGYTF,TRBV14,NA,NA,TRBJ1-2
CASSPLTLQGPYEKLFF,TRBV7-9,NA,TRBD1,TRBJ1-4
CASTRDRDSYEQYF,TRBV14,NA,TRBD1,TRBJ2-7
CASSLGRGRLNYGYTF,TRBV3-1/TRBV3-2,once,NA,TRBJ1-2
CASRGNTDTQYF,TRBV6-4,NA,NA,TRBJ2-3
CASSYRANQPQHF,TRBV6-5,few,NA,TRBJ1-5
CASSLAVALWHTQYF,TRBV7-2,NA,NA,TRBJ2-3
CSVGPGQPYEQYF,TRBV29-1,NA,TRBD1,TRBJ2-7
CASSFSLAGFTDTQYF,TRBV5-5,NA,TRBD2,TRBJ2-3
CSVEDLQRGANIQYF,TRBV29-1,NA,TRBD2,TRBJ2-4
CASSPWARTNYGYTF,TRBV18,NA,NA,TRBJ1-2
CASKGSAGANTGELFF,TRBV19,NA,TRBD2,TRBJ2-2
CASSPNRDSPGELFF,TRBV7-3,NA,TRBD1,TRBJ2-2
CASSESALNEQFF,TRBV10-1,NA,NA,TRBJ2-1
CASSKGVRGTGELFF,TRBV5-8,NA,NA,TRBJ2-2
CSVGAGGASGNTIYF,TRBV29-1,NA,NA,TRBJ1-3